This T cell receptor (beta chain) derives from a study of blood T cell repertoires in COVID-19. Overall study: COVID-19 samples, acute and convalescent, were from the United States, Italy and Spain. PBMCs, B-cell-depleted T cells, or T cells provided the cDNA or gDNA that made up the material.

The Seattle site enrolled patients during active infection and followed them longitudinally. The CDR3 covers 14 residues. The trim removed 6 bases at V and 3 bases at J, leaving 6 bases unmatched. Germline CDR1 MNHNY, CDR2 SVGAGI (reference sequence). Methods used by the authors: Amplified reference gene primers provided the basis for estimating nucleated cell counts. This table comes from immunoSEQ multiplex PCR, and its TCRdb copy is limited to in-frame clones, with some not included. V, J and clone size reflect that table, while D and trimming were determined from the DNA. This sample has 200,000 to 250,000 clones, with 82% found just once.

The chain uses TRBV6-6 and TRBJ2-7, with 9 bases matching TRBD2. This receptor was identified in a woman in her 70s with COVID-19, enrolled during active disease. Source material: peripheral blood. This CDR3 is CASSRRGGLYEQYF. The CDR3, as DNA: TGTGCCAGCAGCCGGCGGGGGGGCCTCTACGAGCAGTACTTC.